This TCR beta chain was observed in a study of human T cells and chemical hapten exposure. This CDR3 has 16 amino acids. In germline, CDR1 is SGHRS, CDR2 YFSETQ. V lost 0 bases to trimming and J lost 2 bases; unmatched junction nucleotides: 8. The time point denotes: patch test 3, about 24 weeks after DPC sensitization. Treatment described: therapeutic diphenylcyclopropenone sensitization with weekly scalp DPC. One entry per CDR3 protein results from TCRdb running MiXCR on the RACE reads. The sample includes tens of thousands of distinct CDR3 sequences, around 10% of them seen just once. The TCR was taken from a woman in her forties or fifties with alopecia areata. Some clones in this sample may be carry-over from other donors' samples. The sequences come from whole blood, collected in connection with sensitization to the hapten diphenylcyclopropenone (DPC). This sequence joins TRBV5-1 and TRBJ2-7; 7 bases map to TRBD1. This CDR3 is CASSLAPGQQAYEQYF. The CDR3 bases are TGCGCCAGCAGCTTGGCGCCGGGACAGCAAGCCTACGAGCAGTACTTC.